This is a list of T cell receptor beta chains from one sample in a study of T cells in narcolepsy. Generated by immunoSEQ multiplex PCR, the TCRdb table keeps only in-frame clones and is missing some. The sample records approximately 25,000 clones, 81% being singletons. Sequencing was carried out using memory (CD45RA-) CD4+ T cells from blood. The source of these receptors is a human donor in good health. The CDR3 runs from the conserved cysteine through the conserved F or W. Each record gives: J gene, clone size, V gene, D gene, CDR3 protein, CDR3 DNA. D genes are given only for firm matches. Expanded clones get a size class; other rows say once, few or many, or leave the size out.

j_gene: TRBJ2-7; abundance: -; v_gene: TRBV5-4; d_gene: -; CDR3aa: CASSKGTALYEQYF; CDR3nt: TGTGCCAGCAGCAAGGGAACAGCCCTATACGAGCAGTACTTC
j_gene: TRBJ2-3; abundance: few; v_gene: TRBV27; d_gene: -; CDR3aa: CASSLSDPGAPGDTQYF; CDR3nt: TGTGCCAGCAGTTTATCGGACCCAGGGGCGCCGGGAGATACGCAGTATTTT
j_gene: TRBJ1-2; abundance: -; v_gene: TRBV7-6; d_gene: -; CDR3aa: CASSLGAGGNYGYTF; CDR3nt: TGTGCCAGCAGCTTAGGTGCAGGAGGTAACTATGGCTACACCTTC
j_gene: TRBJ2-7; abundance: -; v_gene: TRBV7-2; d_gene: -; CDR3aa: CASSFLASGEQYF; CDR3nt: TGTGCCAGCAGCTTCCTGGCCTCGGGCGAGCAGTACTTC
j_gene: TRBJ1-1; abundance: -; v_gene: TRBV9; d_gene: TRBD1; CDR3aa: CASSEGTGREAFF; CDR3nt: TGTGCCAGCAGCGAGGGGACAGGACGTGAAGCTTTCTTT
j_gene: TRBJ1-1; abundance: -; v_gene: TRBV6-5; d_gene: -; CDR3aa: CASSYSIGVQTEAFF; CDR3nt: TGTGCCAGCAGTTACTCGATTGGGGTACAGACTGAAGCTTTCTTT
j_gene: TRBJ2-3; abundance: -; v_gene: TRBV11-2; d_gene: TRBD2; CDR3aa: CASSPTTSGGTDTQYF; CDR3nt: TGTGCCAGCAGCCCGACCACTAGCGGGGGGACAGATACGCAGTATTTT
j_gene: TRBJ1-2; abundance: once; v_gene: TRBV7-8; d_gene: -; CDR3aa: CASSLAGSNYGYTF; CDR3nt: TGTGCCAGCAGCTTAGCGGGCAGCAACTATGGCTACACCTTC
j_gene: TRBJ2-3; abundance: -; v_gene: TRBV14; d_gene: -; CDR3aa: CASSAGARSDTQYF; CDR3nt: TGTGCCAGCAGCGCAGGGGCGCGCTCAGATACGCAGTATTTT
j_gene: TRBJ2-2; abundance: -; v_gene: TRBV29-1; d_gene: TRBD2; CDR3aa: CSARTSGGAGTGELFF; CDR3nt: TGCAGCGCGAGGACTAGCGGGGGGGCCGGCACCGGGGAGCTGTTTTTT
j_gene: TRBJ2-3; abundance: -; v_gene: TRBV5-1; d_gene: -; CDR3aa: CASSLGLGGVAGTDTQYF; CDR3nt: TGCGCCAGCAGCTTGGGGCTCGGTGGGGTAGCGGGCACAGATACGCAGTATTTT
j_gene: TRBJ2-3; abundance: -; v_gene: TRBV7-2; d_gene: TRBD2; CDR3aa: CASSLAGGSTDTQYF; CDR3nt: TGTGCCAGCAGCTTAGCGGGAGGGAGCACAGATACGCAGTATTTT
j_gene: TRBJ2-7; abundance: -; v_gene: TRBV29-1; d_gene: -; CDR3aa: CSVGDSSYEQYF; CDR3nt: TGCAGCGTTGGTGACAGCTCCTACGAGCAGTACTTC
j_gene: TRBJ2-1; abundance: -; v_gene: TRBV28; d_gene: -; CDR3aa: CASSLARENEQFF; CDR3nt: TGTGCCAGCAGTTTAGCGAGGGAGAATGAGCAGTTCTTC
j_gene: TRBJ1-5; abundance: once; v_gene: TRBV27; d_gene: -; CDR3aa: CASSLRGPISNQPQHF; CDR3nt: TGTGCCAGCAGTTTAAGGGGACCCATTAGCAATCAGCCCCAGCATTTT
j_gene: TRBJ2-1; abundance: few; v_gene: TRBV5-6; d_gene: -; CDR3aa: CASSENSGWVSSYNEQFF; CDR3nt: TGTGCCAGCAGTGAAAACTCCGGGTGGGTGAGCTCCTACAATGAGCAGTTCTTC
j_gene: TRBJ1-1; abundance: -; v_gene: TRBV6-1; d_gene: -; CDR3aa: CASSEFREDGEAFF; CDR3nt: TGTGCCAGCAGTGAGTTCAGGGAGGACGGTGAAGCTTTCTTT
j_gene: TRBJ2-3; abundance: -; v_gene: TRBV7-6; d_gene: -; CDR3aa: CASSLADGGSDTQYF; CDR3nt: TGTGCCAGCAGCTTAGCCGATGGAGGGTCAGATACGCAGTATTTT
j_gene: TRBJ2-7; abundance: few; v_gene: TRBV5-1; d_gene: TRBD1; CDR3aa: CASRPGQGSEQYF; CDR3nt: TGCGCCAGCAGACCGGGACAGGGATCCGAGCAGTACTTC